The subject of this entry is one T cell receptor beta chain. Its antigen is unknown. This entry comes from a study of shared clonotypes between healthy human individuals. Overall study findings and caveats: Against clonotypes common to all four donors, non-shared ones had lower generation probabilities. Donor scarcity curtailed the genetic and exposure-history diversity represented herein. As a rule, naive subsets had a larger estimated richness than memory subsets.

The CDR3 is 14 amino acids. Trimming cost V 7 bases and J 1 base, with 16 bases left between them. Germline-derived CDR1 and CDR2 are SQVTM and ANQGSEA. Profiled with immunoSEQ multiplex PCR; TCRdb holds only in-frame clones, not every one. Of 2 million to 2.5 million clones in the sample, over 85% were seen once. This sequence originates from a man aged 18 to 30 in good health. Input material: naive CD4+ T cells sorted from blood. Subset meaning: CD45RA+ positively selected. The chain is built from TRBV29-1 and TRBJ1-1, with D perhaps TRBD1 (5 bases). The CDR3 region is CSGREGRANTEAFF. The CDR3 DNA sequence: TGCAGCGGCCGTGAGGGCAGGGCGAACACTGAAGCTTTCTTT. The whole variable domain, remainder taken from reference TRBV29-1 and TRBJ1-1, is SAVISQKPSRDICQRGTSLTIQCQVDSQVTMMFWYRQQPGQSLTLIATANQGSEATYESGFVIDKFPISRPNLTFSTLTVSNMSPEDSSIYLCSGREGRANTEAFFGQGTRLTVV.